The 16 T cell receptor beta chains in this list originate from one sample, sequenced in a study of blood T cell repertoires in COVID-19. The data were produced by immunoSEQ multiplex PCR, yet TCRdb's version contains in-frame clones alone and is incomplete. The sample lists about 310,000 clones; 70% to 90% were seen once. The sample consisted of peripheral blood. These receptors all stem from a man aged 65 to 79 with acute or convalescent COVID-19.

The chain combines TRBV19 with TRBJ2-1; D not certain. The CDR3 runs to 17 residues. Looked up from germline, CDR1 is LNHDA and CDR2 is SQIVND (reference sequence). The V and J ends lost 5 bases and 4 bases respectively, with 21 bases between them. This CDR3 reads CASSPQPPGSPYNEQFF. CDR3 nucleotide sequence: TGTGCCAGTAGTCCTCAACCCCCAGGCTCCCCTTACAATGAGCAGTTCTTC.

The chain has TRBV3-1 (or the pseudogene TRBV3-2) and TRBJ2-2, with 8 bases aligning to TRBD1. The trim removed 4 bases at V and 7 bases at J, leaving 5 bases unmatched. This CDR3 spans 14 amino acids. Germline V gives CDR1 LGHDT, CDR2 YNNKEL (reference sequence). CDR3 region: CASSLGQAGGELFF. The CDR3 DNA reads as TGTGCCAGCAGCCTGGGACAGGCCGGCGGGGAGCTGTTTTTT.

For the CDR3, the DNA is TGTGCCAGCAGTTTCAGGCGCACCGGGGAGCTGTTTTTT. Translating it yields CASSFRRTGELFF. V is TRBV27 and J is TRBJ2-2; no definite D call. Germline CDR1 is MNHEY and CDR2 is SMNVEV (reference sequence). Trimming pared 3 bases from V and 4 bases from J, leaving 6 bases between. The length of the CDR3 is 13 residues.

Note on this clone: Other DNA sequences from this sample encode an identical CDR3 as well. The gene calls are TRBV5-6 and TRBJ2-3; the D gene is possibly TRBD1 (6 bases). Germline CDR1 is SGHDT and CDR2 is YYEEEE. With 1 base removed from V and 3 bases from J, the gap between germline ends came to 12 bases. The length of the CDR3 is 15 residues. The CDR3 is CASSLRTGRTDTQYF. Written as DNA, the CDR3 is TGTGCCAGCAGCTTGAGAACAGGGAGAACAGATACGCAGTATTTT.

The gene calls are TRBV9 and TRBJ2-7, with a possible D match to TRBD1 (5 bases). This CDR3 is 15 amino acids long. The germline V gene encodes CDR1 SGDLS and CDR2 YYNGEE. Trimming pared 0 bases from V and 0 bases from J, leaving 10 bases between. DNA for the CDR3: TGTGCCAGCAGCGTAGATGGGGCCGTCTCCTACGAGCAGTACTTC. Its translation: CASSVDGAVSYEQYF. Full variable domain (remainder filled in from reference TRBV9 and TRBJ2-7): DSGVTQTPKHLITATGQRVTLRCSPRSGDLSVYWYQQSLDQGLQFLIQYYNGEERAKGNILERFSAQQFPDLHSELNLSSLELGDSALYFCASSVDGAVSYEQYFGPGTRLTVT.

This clone was seen only a few times. The chain links TRBV6-5 to TRBJ2-1, with TRBD2 identical over 12 bases. The CDR3 extends over 14 amino acids. Unmatched junction bases numbered 5, after V lost 6 bases and J lost 8 bases. Germline V gives CDR1 MNHEY, CDR2 SVGAGI. CDR3 region: CASSWTSGIDEQFF. The CDR3 bases are TGTGCCAGCAGCTGGACTAGCGGGATTGATGAGCAGTTCTTC.

The chain employs TRBV15 and TRBJ1-1; D uncertain. Per germline, CDR1 LNHNV and CDR2 YYDKDF (reference sequence). The CDR3 extends over 14 amino acids. V lost 3 bases, J lost 4 bases, and 12 bases lay in between. The CDR3 DNA sequence: TGTGCCACCAGCAGGGAACCCTCGGGCACTGAAGCTTTCTTT. Amino acid sequence: CATSREPSGTEAFF. Full variable domain (remainder filled in from reference TRBV15 and TRBJ1-1): DAMVIQNPRYQVTQFGKPVTLSCSQTLNHNVMYWYQQKSSQAPKLLFHYYDKDFNNEADTPDNFQSRRPNTSFCFLDIRSPGLGDTAMYLCATSREPSGTEAFFGQGTRLTVV.

The chain joins TRBV6-4 to TRBJ2-3, with 15 positions matching TRBD2. J gave up 0 bases and V 9 bases, and 7 bases lay outside the gene matches. CDR3 length: 17 residues. In germline, CDR1 is MRHNA, CDR2 SNTAGT. This chain's CDR3 is CARTGTSGGPSTDTQYF. Written as DNA, the CDR3 is TGTGCCAGAACCGGGACTAGCGGGGGGCCTAGCACAGATACGCAGTATTTT.

The chain has TRBV4-3 and TRBJ2-3; possibly TRBD1 for D (5 bases). This CDR3 has 17 amino acids. The V end was cut by 4 bases, the J end by 2 bases, with 19 bases between. Germline V gene data show CDR1 as LGHNA and CDR2 as YSLEER. As DNA, the CDR3 is TGCGCCAGCAGCCCCAAATTGGGGCAGAGTTTCACAGATACGCAGTATTTT. Translating it yields CASSPKLGQSFTDTQYF.

V gene TRBV19 combines with J gene TRBJ1-1; TRBD1 might be the D (5 bases). This CDR3 has 15 amino acids. V lost 4 bases, J lost 3 bases, and 15 bases lay in between. Germline CDR1 LNHDA, CDR2 SQIVND (reference sequence). The CDR3 sequence is CASSTRDLGDTEAFF. CDR3 DNA: TGTGCCAGTAGTACCCGGGACTTGGGGGACACTGAAGCTTTCTTT.

The V gene is TRBV3-1 (or the pseudogene TRBV3-2), the J gene TRBJ2-7; 7 positions match TRBD1. The CDR3 spans 13 residues. The germline CDR1 and CDR2 sequences are LGHDT and YNNKEL (reference sequence). The ends lost 4 bases at V and 6 bases at J; junction bases unmatched: 6. The CDR3 region is CASSLRQGFEQYF. As DNA, the CDR3 is TGTGCCAGCAGCCTCCGACAGGGCTTCGAGCAGTACTTC.

The chain links TRBV29-1 to TRBJ2-1, with D possibly being TRBD2 (5 bases). The CDR3 is 14 residues long. Between the trimmed V and J ends, which lost 4 bases and 2 bases, there was a span of 12 bases. Germline V gene data show CDR1 as SQVTM and CDR2 as ANQGSEA. CDR3 coding DNA: TGCAGCGTTGGTAGGGCGGGCCCCTACAATGAGCAGTTCTTC. Amino acids: CSVGRAGPYNEQFF.

The V call is TRBV6-2 or TRBV6-3, the J call TRBJ2-7; TRBD2 matches 9 bases. V was clipped by 5 bases and J by 0 bases; unmatched bases: 5. This CDR3 comprises 15 residues. Per germline, CDR1 MNHEY and CDR2 SVGEGT. The CDR3 DNA follows: TGTGCCAGCAGTCGTAAGCGGGAGGTCTCCTACGAGCAGTACTTC. Translated, it gives CASSRKREVSYEQYF.

Note on this clone: Other DNA sequences of this sample code for an identical CDR3. The chain carries TRBV5-4 and TRBJ1-5; D unresolved. Trimming left V 0 bases short and J 7 bases short, with 5 bases between. This CDR3 has 12 residues. Germline V CDR1 and CDR2: SGHNT, YYREEE (reference sequence). CDR3 in DNA: TGTGCCAGCAGCTTGGACAGCCAGCCCCAGCATTTT. Translating gives CASSLDSQPQHF.

This chain joins TRBV27 and TRBJ2-1, with TRBD2 matching over 7 bases. Germline-derived CDR1 and CDR2 are MNHEY and SMNVEV (reference sequence). There are 16 residues in the CDR3. V shed 2 bases and J 5 bases; nucleotides not matched to a gene: 9. The CDR3 spells CASSLPSGRINNEQFF. CDR3 DNA: TGTGCCAGCAGTTTACCCTCCGGGAGGATTAACAATGAGCAGTTCTTC.

The chain carries TRBV28 and TRBJ1-2, with D possibly being TRBD1 (5 bases). In germline, CDR1 is MDHEN, CDR2 SYDVKM. There are 13 residues in the CDR3. The V end lost 9 bases, the J end lost 4 bases, and 15 bases lay between the germline ends. CDR3 nucleotide sequence: TGTGCCAGTCAGAAAGGACATACCTATGGCTACACCTTC. This sequence encodes CASQKGHTYGYTF.